This T cell receptor beta chain was found in a study of siplizumab effects on memory and regulatory T cells (dated by TCRdb to the late 2010s). With respect to the entire study: The effect of the anti-CD2 antibody siplizumab on alloreactive T-cell subsets was examined in allogeneic mixed lymphocyte reactions constructed from human PBMCs.

With respect to this clone: Its binding antigen is unknown. Base quality data are lacking; no much larger clone is found one base away.

Libraries were made using the immunoSEQ multiplex PCR assay. Each sample had some 10^5 TCR templates assayed by the deep sequencing platform. Genomic DNA extracted from sorted T cells was used for TCRbeta CDR3 sequencing. The published analysis was carried out like this. The R programming language was used for the clonal analysis of the TCRbeta CDR3 data. Alloreactive CD4+ and CD8+ clones were defined by comparing unstimulated samples with post-reaction CFSE-low samples. By matching sequences to the repertoires of sorted unstimulated Treg and non-Treg cells, each alloreactive CD4+ clone was assigned a regulatory or non-regulatory origin. TCRdb took this table from immuneACCESS and kept in-frame rearrangements with V and J called. Such tables lack part of the clones; where checked against another copy, unresolved V genes explain under half of the gap, and the rest is unexplained. The V and J calls and the clone size are those of that table, but D and trimming were determined from the DNA. In all, the sample holds approximately 75,000 clones, and 85% to 95% of those were seen once. The top ten constitute less than 5.5% of the sample.

In the germline V gene (reference sequence), CDR1 corresponds to SEHNR and CDR2 to FQNEAQ. Germline trimming amounts to 4 bases on V and 7 bases on J, with 12 as the count of junction bases outside the gene matches. The CDR3, from cysteine to phenylalanine, totals 16 residues. The only DNA kept is the CDR3, 48 bases in frame from the first base. Sorted unstimulated T cells and proliferating T cells recovered from mixed lymphocyte reactions were subjected to TCRbeta CDR3 sequencing. Fresh whole blood from more than 8 HLA-typed healthy donors was used as the source from which PBMCs were isolated. General study outcomes and caveats: The cumulative frequency of alloreactive sequences that could be traced back to unstimulated CD4+ memory T cells was significantly reduced by siplizumab. A naive or memory phenotype could not be assigned to roughly 75-95% of proliferating CD4+ or CD8+ clones. Because sequences at frequencies below about 10^-5 were poorly captured, only a minor fraction of alloreactive clones could be mapped back to unstimulated subsets. Unstimulated naive T cells appeared more diverse than memory T cells, and naive cells seemed to contribute substantially to the alloresponse. In reactions with siplizumab, an average of about 69% of mappable alloreactive CD4+ clones were Treg-derived, compared with 25% to 30% in control reactions. Whether proliferating Tregs from siplizumab cultures actually had suppressive function was not functionally confirmed.

The chain was built from TRBV7-9 and TRBJ1-4; 7 central nucleotides agree with TRBD1. This clonotype was sampled from a human donor in good health. The specimen was CD8+ T cells sorted from blood. CDR3 sequence: CASSYQDRVDREKLFF. The DNA sequence follows: TGTGCCAGCAGCTACCAAGACAGGGTTGACCGTGAAAAACTGTTTTTT.